This TCR beta chain was obtained from a study of blood T cells in healthy people across ages. Turning to the study itself: Capturing about one barcoded beta molecule per two T cells was achieved by template switching. Study-wide points: Higher diversity, along with more naive CD4+ cells, distinguished long-lived donors from aged donors.

This CDR3 region has 14 residues. Germline V gene sequence: CDR1 SGDLS, CDR2 YYNGEE. Samples had at least 6 million PBMCs isolated from them. Note on this clonotype: Its antigen is still unknown.

A sample-barcoded 5' primer and a J-beta primer mix were used in a second PCR of roughly 7 to 12 cycles. Researchers report that a template-switch adaptor with 12 random nucleotides tagged each cDNA molecule. TCRdb independently ran MiXCR on the 5' RACE reads; one entry per CDR3 protein. The sample shows around 1.1 million distinct CDR3 sequences, 35% to 45% of them seen only once. The sequence derives from a man between 18 and 29 years old in good health. This chain uses TRBV9 with TRBJ2-7, with 8 bases lining up with TRBD1. The end of the DNA fits TRBJ2-5 better, so the J call may be wrong. The sequencing input was blood. The CDR3 here is CASSTRTGIETQYF. CDR3 bases: TGTGCCAGCAGCACCCGGACAGGGATTGAGACCCAGTACTTC.